This T cell receptor beta chain was identified during a study of Tregs in tolerant kidney transplant recipients. The assay was immunoSEQ multiplex PCR, and TCRdb's table has in-frame clones only and misses some. The repertoire holds 1,500 to 2,000 clones, with approximately 44% as singletons. Remarks on this clone: Its antigen is currently unknown.

The germline gives CDR1 SGDLS, CDR2 YYNGEE. V was shortened by 0 bases and J by 7 bases, with 11 bases between the two germline ends. The CDR3 extends over 14 amino acids. This TCR was recovered from a human patient who received a combined kidney and bone marrow transplant. Some of these T cells may belong to the graft donor. The chain uses TRBV9 and TRBJ1-5, with D possibly TRBD1 on 5 matching bases. The sequenced sample consisted of Tregs from blood cultured with allogeneic cells. DNA of the CDR3: TGTGCCAGCAGCGTAGCAGGGAACGGGCAGCCCCAGCATTTT. Amino acid sequence: CASSVAGNGQPQHF.